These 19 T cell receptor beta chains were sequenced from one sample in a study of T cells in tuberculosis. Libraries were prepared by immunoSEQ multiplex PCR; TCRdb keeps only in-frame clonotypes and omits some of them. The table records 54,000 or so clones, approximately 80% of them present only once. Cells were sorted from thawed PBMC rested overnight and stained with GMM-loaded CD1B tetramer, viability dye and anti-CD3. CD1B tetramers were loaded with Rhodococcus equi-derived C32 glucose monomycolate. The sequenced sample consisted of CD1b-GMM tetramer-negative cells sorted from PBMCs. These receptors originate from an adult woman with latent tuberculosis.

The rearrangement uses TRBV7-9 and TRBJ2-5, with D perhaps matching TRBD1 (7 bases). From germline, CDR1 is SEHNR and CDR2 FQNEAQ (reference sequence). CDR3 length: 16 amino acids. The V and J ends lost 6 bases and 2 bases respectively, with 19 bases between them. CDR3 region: CASSFGSGGLQETQYF. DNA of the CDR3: TGTGCCAGCAGTTTCGGGTCAGGGGGGCTTCAAGAGACCCAGTACTTC.

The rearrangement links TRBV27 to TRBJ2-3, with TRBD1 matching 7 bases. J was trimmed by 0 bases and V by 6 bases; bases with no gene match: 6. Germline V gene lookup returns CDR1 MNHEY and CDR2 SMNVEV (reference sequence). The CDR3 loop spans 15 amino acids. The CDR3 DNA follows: TGTGCCAGCAGCAGCGACAGGGATAGCACAGATACGCAGTATTTT. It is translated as CASSSDRDSTDTQYF.

This chain's CDR3 is CASSLGDFLGETQYF. The CDR3 DNA reads TGTGCCAGCAGCTTAGGGGACTTTTTAGGAGAGACCCAGTACTTC. The J gene is TRBJ2-5, the V gene TRBV7-2, with a weak D call TRBD2 (6 bases). V gave up 1 base and J gave up 4 bases, with 13 bases separating them. The CDR3 runs 15 residues. CDR1 and CDR2 from the germline V gene are SGHTA and FQGNSA.

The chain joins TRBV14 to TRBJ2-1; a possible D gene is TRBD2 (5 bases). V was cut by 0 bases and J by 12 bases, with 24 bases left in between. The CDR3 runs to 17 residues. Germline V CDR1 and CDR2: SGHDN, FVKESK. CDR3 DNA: TGTGCCAGCAGCCAAGACGTCTCGGCTAGCTGGGGTTCGAGGCAGTTCTTC. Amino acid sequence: CASSQDVSASWGSRQFF. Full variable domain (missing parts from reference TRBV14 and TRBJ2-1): EAGVTQFPSHSVIEKGQTVTLRCDPISGHDNLYWYRRVMGKEIKFLLHFVKESKQDESGMPNNRFLAERTGGTYSTLKVQPAELEDSGVYFCASSQDVSASWGSRQFFGPGTRLTVL.

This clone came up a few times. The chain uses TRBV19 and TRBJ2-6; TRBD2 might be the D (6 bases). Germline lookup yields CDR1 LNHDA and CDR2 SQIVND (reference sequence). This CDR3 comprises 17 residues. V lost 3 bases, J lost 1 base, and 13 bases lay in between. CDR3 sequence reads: CASSIPLGGSGANVLTF. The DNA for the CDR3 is TGTGCCAGTAGTATTCCCCTCGGGGGTTCTGGGGCCAACGTCCTGACTTTC.

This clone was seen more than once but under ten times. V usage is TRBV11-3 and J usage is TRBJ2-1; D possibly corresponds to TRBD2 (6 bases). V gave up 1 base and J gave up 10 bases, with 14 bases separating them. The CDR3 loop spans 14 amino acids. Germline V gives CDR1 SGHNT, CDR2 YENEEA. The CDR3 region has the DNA TGTGCCAGCAGCTTAGGTCCTAGCGCAGGCGAGCAGTTCTTC. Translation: CASSLGPSAGEQFF.

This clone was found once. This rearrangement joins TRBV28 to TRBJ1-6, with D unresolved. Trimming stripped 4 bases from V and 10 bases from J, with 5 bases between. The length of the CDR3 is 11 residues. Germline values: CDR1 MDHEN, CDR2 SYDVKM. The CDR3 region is CASSSTSPLHF. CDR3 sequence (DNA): TGTGCCAGCAGTTCCACATCACCCCTCCACTTT. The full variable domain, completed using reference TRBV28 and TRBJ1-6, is DVKVTQSSRYLVKRTGEKVFLECVQDMDHENMFWYRQDPGLGLRLIYFSYDVKMKEKGDIPEGYSVSREKKERFSLILESASTNQTSMYLCASSSTSPLHFGNGTRLTVT.

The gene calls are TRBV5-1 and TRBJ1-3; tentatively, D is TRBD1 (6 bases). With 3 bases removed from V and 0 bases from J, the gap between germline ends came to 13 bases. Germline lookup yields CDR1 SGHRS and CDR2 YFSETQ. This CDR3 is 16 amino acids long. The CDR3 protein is CASSSQQGLSGNTIYF. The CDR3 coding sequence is TGCGCCAGCAGCTCGCAACAGGGCCTCTCTGGAAACACCATATATTTT.

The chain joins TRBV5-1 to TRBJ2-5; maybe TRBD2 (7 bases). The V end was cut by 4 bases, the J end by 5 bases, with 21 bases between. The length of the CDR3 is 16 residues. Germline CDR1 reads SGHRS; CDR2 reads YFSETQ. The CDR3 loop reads CASSPWGAGVSETQYF. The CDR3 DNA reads TGCGCCAGCAGCCCCTGGGGGGCGGGAGTGTCGGAGACCCAGTACTTC.

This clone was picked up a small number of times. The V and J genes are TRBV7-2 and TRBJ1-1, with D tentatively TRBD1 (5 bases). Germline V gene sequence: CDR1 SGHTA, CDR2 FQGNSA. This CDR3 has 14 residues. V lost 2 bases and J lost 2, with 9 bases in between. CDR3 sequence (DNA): TGTGCCAGCAGCTTAAAGGGGTTTAACACTGAAGCTTTCTTT. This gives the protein CASSLKGFNTEAFF.

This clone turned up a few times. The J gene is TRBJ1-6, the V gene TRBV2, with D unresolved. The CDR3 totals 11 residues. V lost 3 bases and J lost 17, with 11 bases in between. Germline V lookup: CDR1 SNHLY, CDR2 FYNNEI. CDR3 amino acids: CASSEGGFFHF. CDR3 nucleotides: TGTGCCAGCAGTGAGGGAGGGTTTTTCCACTTT.

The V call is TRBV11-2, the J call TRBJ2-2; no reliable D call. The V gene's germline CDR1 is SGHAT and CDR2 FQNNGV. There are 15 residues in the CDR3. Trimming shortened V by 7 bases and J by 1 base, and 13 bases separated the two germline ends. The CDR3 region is CASKGARGNTGELFF. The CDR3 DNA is TGTGCCAGCAAAGGTGCTCGAGGGAACACCGGGGAGCTGTTTTTT.

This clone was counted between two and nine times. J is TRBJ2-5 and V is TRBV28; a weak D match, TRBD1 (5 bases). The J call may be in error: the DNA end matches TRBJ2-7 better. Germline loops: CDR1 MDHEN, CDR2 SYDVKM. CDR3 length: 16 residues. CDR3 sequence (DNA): TGTGCCAGCAGTCCTCCGCGCAGGGTTAGCTCCTACGAGCAGTACTTC. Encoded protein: CASSPPRRVSSYEQYF.

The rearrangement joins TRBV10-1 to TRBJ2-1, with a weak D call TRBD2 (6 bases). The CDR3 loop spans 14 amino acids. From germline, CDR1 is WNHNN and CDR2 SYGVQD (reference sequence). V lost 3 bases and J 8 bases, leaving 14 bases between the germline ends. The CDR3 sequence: CASSESGFGDEQFF. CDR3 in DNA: TGCGCCAGCAGTGAAAGCGGGTTCGGCGATGAGCAGTTCTTC.

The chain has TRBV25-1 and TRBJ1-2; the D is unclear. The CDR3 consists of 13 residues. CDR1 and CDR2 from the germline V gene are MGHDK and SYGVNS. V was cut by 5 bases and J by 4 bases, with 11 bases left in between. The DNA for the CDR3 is TGTGCCAGCAGTATCACTGGACTCTATGGCTACACCTTC. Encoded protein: CASSITGLYGYTF.

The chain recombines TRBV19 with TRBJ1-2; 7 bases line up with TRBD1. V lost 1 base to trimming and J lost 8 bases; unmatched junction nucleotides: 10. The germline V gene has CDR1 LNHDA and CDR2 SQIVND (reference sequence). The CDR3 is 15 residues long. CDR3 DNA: TGTGCCAGTAGTATAGGACAGGGAGAAGGAAGGGGCTACACCTTC. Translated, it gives CASSIGQGEGRGYTF.

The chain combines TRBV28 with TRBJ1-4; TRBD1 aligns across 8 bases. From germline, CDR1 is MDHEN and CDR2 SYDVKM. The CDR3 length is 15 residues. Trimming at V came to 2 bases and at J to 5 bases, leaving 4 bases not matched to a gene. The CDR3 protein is CASSLGTGGNEKLFF. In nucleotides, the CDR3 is TGTGCCAGCAGTTTAGGGACAGGAGGGAATGAAAAACTGTTTTTT.

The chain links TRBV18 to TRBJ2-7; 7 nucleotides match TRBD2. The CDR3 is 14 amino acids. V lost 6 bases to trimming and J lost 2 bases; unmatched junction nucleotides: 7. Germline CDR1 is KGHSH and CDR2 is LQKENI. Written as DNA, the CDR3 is TGTGCCAGCTCCCTGGGACTAACTACCTACGAGCAGTACTTC. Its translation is CASSLGLTTYEQYF.

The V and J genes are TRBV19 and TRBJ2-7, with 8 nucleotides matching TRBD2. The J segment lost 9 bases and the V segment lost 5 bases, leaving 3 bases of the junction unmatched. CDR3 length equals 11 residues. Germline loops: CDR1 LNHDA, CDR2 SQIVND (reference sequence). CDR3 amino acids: CASSDGRGQYF. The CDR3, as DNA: TGTGCCAGTAGTGACGGGAGGGGGCAGTACTTC.